One and the same sample provided the 27 T cell receptor beta chains below, sequenced in a study of siplizumab effects on memory and regulatory T cells (dated by TCRdb to between 2018 and 2021). Libraries came from the immunoSEQ multiplex PCR assay. The clones in this table, taken by TCRdb from immuneACCESS, are in-frame only. Not every clone is retained; where verified, under half of the shortfall comes from an unresolved V gene, and the cause of the rest is unknown. In this sample the table shows about 27,000 clones, about 79% of which occur a single time. The ten largest clonotypes hold approximately 24% of the sample. The sequenced material came from memory CD4+ T cells sorted from blood. The cell subset or site label on this specimen signifies: unstimulated CD4+ memory T cells. These receptors originate from a human donor in good health.

The chain links TRBV7-6 to TRBJ2-7, with D perhaps being TRBD1 or TRBD2 (5 bases each). Germline V CDR1 and CDR2: SGHVS, FNYEAQ. The CDR3 spans 14 residues. Trimming stripped 6 bases from V and 1 base from J, with 13 bases between. The CDR3: CASSHGTGSYEQYF. CDR3 DNA: TGTGCCAGCAGTCACGGGACGGGATCCTACGAGCAGTACTTC.

The genes are TRBV11-3 and TRBJ2-3; 13 bases align to TRBD2. Germline loops: CDR1 SGHNT, CDR2 YENEEA. This CDR3 region has 15 residues. The V segment lost 5 bases and the J segment 7 bases; nucleotides outside the gene matches: 6. CDR3 DNA sequence: TGTGCCAGCAGCCCTCGACTAGCGGGAGGAAATACGCAGTATTTT. Encoded protein: CASSPRLAGGNTQYF.

The V and J genes are TRBV7-8 and TRBJ2-5; D is perhaps TRBD2 (6 bases). The V end was cut by 4 bases, the J end by 4 bases, with 19 bases between. Germline CDR1 is SGHVS and CDR2 is FQNEAQ. The CDR3 extends over 16 amino acids. This chain's CDR3 is CASSYLLRRARETQYF. The CDR3 DNA reads TGTGCCAGCAGCTACCTTCTGCGGAGGGCACGAGAGACCCAGTACTTC. The full variable domain, with the rest looked up from reference TRBV7-8 and TRBJ2-5, is GAGVSQSPRYKVAKRGQDVALRCDPISGHVSLFWYQQALGQGPEFLTYFQNEAQLDKSGLPSDRFFAERPEGSVSTLKIQRTQQEDSAVYLCASSYLLRRARETQYFGPGTRLLVL.

This clone appeared once. CDR3: CASKGLQGARDIQYF. DNA for the CDR3: TGTGCCAGTAAGGGACTTCAGGGGGCGAGGGACATTCAGTACTTC. The rearrangement uses TRBV19 and TRBJ2-4; 8 bases agree with TRBD1. V lost 7 bases and J lost 8; bases outside the gene matches: 13. Germline CDR1 and CDR2: LNHDA and SQIVND (reference sequence). The CDR3 covers 15 residues.

This chain uses TRBV6-1 with TRBJ1-1, with D hard to call. The CDR3 is 15 residues long. Germline assignment: CDR1 MNHNS and CDR2 SASEGT. Trimming stripped 3 bases from V and 0 bases from J, with 11 bases between. Here the CDR3 DNA reads TGTGCCAGCAGTGACAACGGACTGTTGAACACTGAAGCTTTCTTT. It codes for CASSDNGLLNTEAFF.

This chain links TRBV19 with TRBJ2-1; a possible D gene is TRBD2 (6 bases). CDR1 LNHDA and CDR2 SQIVND come from the germline V gene (reference sequence). The CDR3 covers 14 residues. Trimming shortened V by 5 bases and J by 10 bases, and 18 bases separated the two germline ends. The CDR3 loop is CASSPGTLDGEQFF. CDR3 DNA: TGTGCCAGTAGTCCTGGGACTTTGGATGGGGAGCAGTTCTTC.

The J gene is TRBJ2-1, the V gene TRBV29-1; 13 nucleotides line up with TRBD2. CDR1 is SQVTM and CDR2 is ANQGSEA in the germline V gene. The CDR3 totals 17 residues. V dropped 1 base and J dropped 5; count of bases not matched to a gene: 8. This CDR3 reads CSVEGTSGRYYDNEQFF. As DNA, the CDR3 is TGCAGCGTTGAAGGGACTAGCGGGAGATACTATGACAATGAGCAGTTCTTC.

The chain uses TRBV28 and TRBJ2-5; D gene ambiguous. The germline V gene encodes CDR1 MDHEN and CDR2 SYDVKM. The CDR3 is 13 residues long. The ends were cut back, 5 bases at V and 5 bases at J, with 12 bases in the middle. The CDR3: CASSKKFGETQYF. In DNA form, the CDR3 reads TGTGCCAGCAGTAAAAAATTTGGGGAGACCCAGTACTTC.

The chain couples TRBV6-6 to TRBJ2-7, with D possibly being TRBD2 (6 bases). V was clipped by 5 bases and J by 3 bases, with 14 bases between them. Per the germline V gene, CDR1 is MNHNY and CDR2 is SVGAGI (reference sequence). This CDR3 region has 14 residues. CDR3 in DNA: TGTGCCAGCAGTAGGGACTCATTAAACTACGAGCAGTACTTC. This translates into CASSRDSLNYEQYF.

CDR3 nucleotides: TGTGCCAGCAGGTCCAGGGGCTATGGCTACACCTTC. Protein: CASRSRGYGYTF. V usage is TRBV27 and J usage is TRBJ1-2; a weak D match, TRBD1 (6 bases). Germline assignment: CDR1 MNHEY and CDR2 SMNVEV (reference sequence). CDR3 length equals 12 residues. Trimming removed 6 bases from V and 4 bases from J, with 9 bases in between.

V usage is TRBV6-1 and J usage is TRBJ2-3; 10 nucleotides match TRBD2. The CDR3 consists of 16 residues. The V gene's germline CDR1 is MNHNS and CDR2 SASEGT. V shed 3 bases and J 0 bases; nucleotides not matched to a gene: 3. CDR3 sequence (DNA): TGTGCCAGCAGTGATCAGACTAGCGGGAGCACAGATACGCAGTATTTT. This gives the protein CASSDQTSGSTDTQYF.

The rearrangement links TRBV28 to TRBJ1-1, with D perhaps matching TRBD1 (6 bases). V lost 3 bases and J lost 5, with 10 bases in between. The CDR3 spans 13 residues. Germline V gene data show CDR1 as MDHEN and CDR2 as SYDVKM. The CDR3 DNA sequence: TGTGCCAGCAGTTTGCAGGGGAGGACTGAAGCTTTCTTT. It specifies CASSLQGRTEAFF.

The gene calls are TRBV5-1 and TRBJ2-1; no clear D gene. CDR3 size: 14 residues. V was shortened by 1 base and J by 9 bases, with 14 bases between the two germline ends. CDR1 is SGHRS, CDR2 YFSETQ, per germline. CDR3: CASSLRQTGSEQFF. The CDR3 bases are TGCGCCAGCAGCTTGAGACAAACGGGCTCTGAGCAGTTCTTC.

The V and J genes are TRBV19 and TRBJ2-2, with D hard to call. Germline V CDR1 and CDR2: LNHDA, SQIVND (reference sequence). The CDR3 loop spans 14 amino acids. The ends were cut back, 2 bases at V and 4 bases at J, with 8 bases in the middle. The DNA of the CDR3 is TGTGCCAGTAGTATATTGAAGGGCACCGGGGAGCTGTTTTTT. Protein product: CASSILKGTGELFF. Drawing the rest from reference TRBV19 and TRBJ2-2, the complete variable domain is DGGITQSPKYLFRKEGQNVTLSCEQNLNHDAMYWYRQDPGQGLRLIYYSQIVNDFQKGDIAEGYSVSREKKESFPLTVTSAQKNPTAFYLCASSILKGTGELFFGEGSRLTVL.

V and J are TRBV7-9 and TRBJ2-1, with a weak D call TRBD1 (5 bases). The V gene's germline CDR1 is SEHNR and CDR2 FQNEAQ (reference sequence). This CDR3 region has 16 residues. V was shortened by 0 bases and J by 9 bases, with 18 bases between the two germline ends. The CDR3 nucleotides read TGTGCCAGCAGCTTAGCGCAGGGCAGCCCCATGAGTGAGCAGTTCTTC. Protein sequence: CASSLAQGSPMSEQFF.

The chain is built from TRBV19 and TRBJ2-6, with 8 positions matching TRBD1. The CDR3 is made up of 13 amino acids. J gave up 8 bases and V 6 bases, and 3 bases lay outside the gene matches. The germline gives CDR1 LNHDA, CDR2 SQIVND (reference sequence). The CDR3 DNA follows: TGTGCCAGTAGCCAGGGGGCGACCAACGTCCTGACTTTC. It codes for CASSQGATNVLTF.

This clone has just a few counts. The chain is built from TRBV7-9 and TRBJ2-5; TRBD2 agrees at 8 bases. Per the germline V gene, CDR1 is SEHNR and CDR2 is FQNEAQ (reference sequence). The CDR3 has 17 amino acids. After removal of 5 bases from V and 2 bases from J, the junction contained 13 bases not matched to a gene. The CDR3, as DNA: TGTGCCAGCAGCGATGGTTTGGCTAGCGGGCTTCAAGAGACCCAGTACTTC. This codes for CASSDGLASGLQETQYF.

The rearrangement joins TRBV5-4 to TRBJ2-5, with D possibly matching TRBD1 (5 bases). Germline CDR1 reads SGHNT; CDR2 reads YYREEE (reference sequence). The germline V and J ends were trimmed by 0 bases and 1 base, with 7 bases remaining between them. The CDR3 sequence is 14 residues long. The CDR3 DNA reads as TGTGCCAGCAGCTTGGCAGGGTCCCAAGAGACCCAGTACTTC. It codes for CASSLAGSQETQYF.

The V call is TRBV5-1, the J call TRBJ2-1, with TRBD1 matching 8 bases. V shed 0 bases and J 5 bases; nucleotides not matched to a gene: 1. The CDR3 runs to 14 residues. Looked up from germline, CDR1 is SGHRS and CDR2 is YFSETQ. CDR3 nucleotides: TGCGCCAGCAGCTTGGGGGACAGGCACAATGAGCAGTTCTTC. Residues: CASSLGDRHNEQFF.

The rearrangement joins TRBV7-8 to TRBJ2-7, with 9 nucleotides matching TRBD2. Trimming took 5 bases from V and 4 from J; bases not matched to a gene: 15. The CDR3 spans 17 residues. Germline V gene lookup returns CDR1 SGHVS and CDR2 FQNEAQ. CDR3 protein: CASSPISASGMRYEQYF. CDR3 in DNA: TGTGCCAGCAGCCCGATCTCGGCTAGCGGGATGAGATACGAGCAGTACTTC.

The V call is TRBV6-1, the J call TRBJ2-1; 7 bases are shared with TRBD1. CDR3 size: 13 residues. Trimming at V came to 7 bases and at J to 8 bases, leaving 8 bases not matched to a gene. The V gene's germline CDR1 is MNHNS and CDR2 SASEGT. CDR3 residues: CASIQGVSDEQFF. CDR3 DNA: TGTGCCAGCATCCAGGGGGTTAGTGATGAGCAGTTCTTC.

CDR3 in DNA: TGCGCCAGCAGCTTGGGTCTTGGGACTAGCGGGAGAATCCACGAGCAGTACTTC. Protein sequence: CASSLGLGTSGRIHEQYF. The chain has TRBV5-1 and TRBJ2-7; 14 nucleotides agree with TRBD2. The ends lost 0 bases at V and 5 bases at J; junction bases unmatched: 10. CDR3 size: 18 residues. Germline V gene sequence: CDR1 SGHRS, CDR2 YFSETQ.

The rearrangement joins TRBV11-2 to TRBJ2-5; D not certain. V was pared by 2 bases and J by 3 bases, with 7 bases between. The CDR3 contains 13 residues. Germline lookup yields CDR1 SGHAT and CDR2 FQNNGV. CDR3 residues: CASSLSQEETQYF. The CDR3 DNA follows: TGTGCCAGCAGCTTATCCCAGGAAGAGACCCAGTACTTC.

The V and J genes are TRBV7-9 and TRBJ1-1; TRBD1 aligns across 7 bases. The CDR3 extends over 14 amino acids. CDR1 is SEHNR and CDR2 is FQNEAQ in the germline V gene (reference sequence). V lost 5 bases to trimming and J lost 4 bases; unmatched junction nucleotides: 7. This CDR3 reads CASSTPTGTTEAFF. CDR3 sequence (DNA): TGTGCCAGCAGCACCCCGACAGGGACCACTGAAGCTTTCTTT. Variable domain in full (rest from reference TRBV7-9 and TRBJ1-1): DTGVSQNPRHKITKRGQNVTFRCDPISEHNRLYWYRQTLGQGPEFLTYFQNEAQLEKSRLLSDRFSAERPKGSFSTLEIQRTEQGDSAMYLCASSTPTGTTEAFFGQGTRLTVV.

The chain is built from TRBV5-1 and TRBJ1-1; no reliable D call. The CDR3 loop spans 14 amino acids. Trimming took off 0 bases at V and 1 base at J, with 7 bases between the two ends. CDR1 and CDR2 from the germline V gene are SGHRS and YFSETQ. CDR3 loop: CASSLARGNTEAFF. DNA of the CDR3: TGCGCCAGCAGCTTGGCCCGGGGGAACACTGAAGCTTTCTTT.

In its sample, this clone was seen once. The V call is TRBV6-4, the J call TRBJ2-5; 7 bases align to TRBD2. Germline assignment: CDR1 MRHNA and CDR2 SNTAGT. The CDR3 totals 14 residues. V was clipped by 4 bases and J by 4 bases; unmatched bases: 6. The CDR3 sequence: CASSAGGELETQYF. The DNA for the CDR3 is TGTGCCAGCAGTGCGGGGGGAGAATTAGAGACCCAGTACTTC.

The chain has TRBV9 and TRBJ2-5, with no clear D. CDR3 size: 13 residues. Germline CDR1 and CDR2: SGDLS and YYNGEE. V was shortened by 1 base and J by 1 base, with 5 bases between the two germline ends. The CDR3 DNA is TGTGCCAGCAGCGTAAACCGCCAAGAGACCCAGTACTTC. It codes for CASSVNRQETQYF.